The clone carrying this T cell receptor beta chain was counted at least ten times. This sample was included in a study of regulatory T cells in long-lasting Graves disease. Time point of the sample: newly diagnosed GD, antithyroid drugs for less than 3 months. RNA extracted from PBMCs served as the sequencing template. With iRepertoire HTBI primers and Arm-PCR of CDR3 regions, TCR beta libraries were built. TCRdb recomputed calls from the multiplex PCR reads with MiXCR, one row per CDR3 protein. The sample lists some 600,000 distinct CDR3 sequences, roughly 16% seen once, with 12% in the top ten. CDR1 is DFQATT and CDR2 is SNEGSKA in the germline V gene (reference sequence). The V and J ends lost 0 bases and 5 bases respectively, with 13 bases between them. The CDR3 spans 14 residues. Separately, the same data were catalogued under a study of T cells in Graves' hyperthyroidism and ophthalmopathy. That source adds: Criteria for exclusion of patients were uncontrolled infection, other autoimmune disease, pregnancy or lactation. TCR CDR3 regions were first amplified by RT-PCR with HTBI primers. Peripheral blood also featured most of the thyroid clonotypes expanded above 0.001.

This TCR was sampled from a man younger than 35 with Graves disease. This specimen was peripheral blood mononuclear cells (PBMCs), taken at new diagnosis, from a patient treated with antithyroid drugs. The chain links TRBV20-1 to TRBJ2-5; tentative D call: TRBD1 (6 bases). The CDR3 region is CSARDDTGSETQYF. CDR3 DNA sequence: TGCAGTGCTAGAGATGATACAGGGTCGGAGACCCAGTACTTC.